Following are 32 T cell receptor beta chains from one sample sequenced in a study of T cell responses to AZD1222 COVID-19 vaccine. Data came from immunoSEQ multiplex PCR; TCRdb stores just in-frame clones and leaves some out. The sample records 120,000 or so clones, around nine tenths being singletons. The sample here was peripheral blood, taken on day 0 of AZD1222 vaccination. These receptors all stem from an adult in good health.

The V gene is TRBV10-3, the J gene TRBJ2-7; 7 bases align to TRBD2. V trimming: 0 bases; J trimming: 0 bases; junction bases outside the gene matches: 2. There are 15 residues in the CDR3. CDR1 and CDR2 (germline): ENHRY, SYGVKD. The CDR3 DNA is TGTGCCATCAGTGAGTCGCGGGGGAACTCCTACGAGCAGTACTTC. Protein product: CAISESRGNSYEQYF.

CDR3 sequence (DNA): TGTGCCAGTAGTATGTTGCAGGGTAGTGGCTACACCTTC. Its translation is CASSMLQGSGYTF. The J gene is TRBJ1-2, the V gene TRBV19, with a possible D match to TRBD1 (5 bases). The CDR3 extends over 13 amino acids. Germline-derived CDR1 and CDR2 are LNHDA and SQIVND (reference sequence). With 3 bases removed from V and 7 bases from J, the gap between germline ends came to 12 bases.

The rearrangement links TRBV5-6 to TRBJ2-2, with 7 positions matching TRBD1. Germline values: CDR1 SGHDT, CDR2 YYEEEE. The CDR3 is 17 amino acids. J was trimmed by 1 base and V by 2 bases; bases with no gene match: 8. The CDR3 DNA reads as TGTGCCAGCAGCTTTCAACACGGGACAGTGAACACCGGGGAGCTGTTTTTT. Amino acids: CASSFQHGTVNTGELFF.

The chain combines TRBV19 with TRBJ2-1, with a tentative D call TRBD1 (6 bases). The germline V gene has CDR1 LNHDA and CDR2 SQIVND (reference sequence). There are 14 residues in the CDR3. Trimming removed 4 bases at V and 4 bases at J, with 11 bases between. CDR3 coding DNA: TGTGCCAGTAGTAGAGGGGGACCTTACAATGAGCAGTTCTTC. Its protein is CASSRGGPYNEQFF.

V and J are TRBV6-5 and TRBJ2-2; TRBD2 aligns across 8 bases. The CDR3 is made up of 16 amino acids. Germline loops: CDR1 MNHEY, CDR2 SVGAGI. The V and J ends lost 0 bases and 5 bases, in that order; junction bases with no gene match: 5. The CDR3 loop is CASSYSGLAGTGELFF. CDR3 sequence (DNA): TGTGCCAGCAGTTACTCCGGACTAGCAGGAACCGGGGAGCTGTTTTTT.

V usage is TRBV29-1 and J usage is TRBJ1-2; 7 nucleotides match TRBD1. The germline V gene has CDR1 SQVTM and CDR2 ANQGSEA. V dropped 3 bases and J dropped 8; count of bases not matched to a gene: 6. This CDR3 is 12 amino acids long. The CDR3 DNA sequence: TGCAGCGTTGAGGTGGGACAGCGAGGCTACACCTTC. This codes for CSVEVGQRGYTF.

This clone was observed a few times. CDR3 nucleotides: TGTGCCATCAGTGGATTGCAGGGTTACGAGCAGTACTTC. It yields the protein CAISGLQGYEQYF. The V call is TRBV10-3, the J call TRBJ2-7; tentatively, D is TRBD1 (5 bases). The V and J ends lost 4 bases and 4 bases respectively, with 11 bases between them. The length of the CDR3 is 13 residues. Per the germline V gene, CDR1 is ENHRY and CDR2 is SYGVKD.

This chain links TRBV2 with TRBJ2-5, with D uncertain. Trimming stripped 10 bases from V and 3 bases from J, with 12 bases between. Looked up from germline, CDR1 is SNHLY and CDR2 is FYNNEI. The CDR3 loop spans 12 amino acids. The chain's CDR3 is CATSWGKETQYF. The CDR3 DNA reads as TGTGCCACCTCCTGGGGAAAAGAGACCCAGTACTTC. Full variable domain (rest looked up from reference TRBV2 and TRBJ2-5): EPEVTQTPSHQVTQMGQEVILRCVPISNHLYFYWYRQILGQKVEFLVSFYNNEISEKSEIFDDQFSVERPDGSNFTLKIRSTKLEDSAMYFCATSWGKETQYFGPGTRLLVL.

The chain has TRBV20-1 and TRBJ2-7; 8 bases are a match to TRBD2. Germline V CDR1 and CDR2: DFQATT, SNEGSKA (reference sequence). Trimming cost V 3 bases and J 4 bases; bases outside gene matches: 5. The length of the CDR3 is 13 residues. The CDR3 here is CSASPGLDYEQYF. CDR3 DNA sequence: TGCAGTGCTAGTCCGGGACTAGATTACGAGCAGTACTTC.

The CDR3, as DNA: TGTGCCAGCTCACCACGTCGGGGAGCTAATGAAAAACTGTTTTTT. Translation: CASSPRRGANEKLFF. The V and J genes are TRBV18 and TRBJ1-4; D not certain. The V end lost 1 base, the J end lost 3 bases, and 9 bases lay between the germline ends. Germline CDR1 KGHSH, CDR2 LQKENI. The CDR3 consists of 15 residues.

About this clone itself: One junction end does not reproduce the germline sequence, and a read error may be involved. Here the CDR3 DNA reads TGTGCTAGCAGCTTAATCCAACAGGGGGCAGGCAATGAGCAGTTCTTC. It translates to CASSLIQQGAGNEQFF. The rearrangement joins TRBV7-7 to TRBJ2-1; 9 positions agree with TRBD1. The CDR3 is 16 amino acids. Germline-derived CDR1 and CDR2 are SSHAT and FNYEAQ (reference sequence).

V usage is TRBV19 and J usage is TRBJ1-2; 7 bases map to TRBD1. The V and J ends lost 5 bases and 2 bases, in that order; junction bases with no gene match: 2. From germline, CDR1 is LNHDA and CDR2 SQIVND (reference sequence). This CDR3 spans 13 amino acids. In nucleotides, the CDR3 is TGTGCCAGTAGTTCGGGACAGAACTATGGCTACACCTTC. Residues: CASSSGQNYGYTF.

The CDR3 reads CASSLGRDHGYTF. DNA of the CDR3: TGTGCCAGCAGCTTGGGCAGGGACCATGGCTACACCTTC. The chain uses TRBV5-6 and TRBJ1-2; possibly TRBD1 for D (5 bases). V lost 0 bases and J lost 6, with 9 bases in between. Germline CDR1 SGHDT, CDR2 YYEEEE. The CDR3 is made up of 13 amino acids.

This clone appeared a single time. The chain combines TRBV6-6 with TRBJ1-5; D ambiguous. Per the germline V gene, CDR1 is MNHNY and CDR2 is SVGAGI (reference sequence). V lost 0 bases, J lost 0 bases, and 3 bases lay in between. This CDR3 contains 14 residues. The CDR3 DNA reads TGTGCCAGCAGTTACTCTGCTAGCAATCAGCCCCAGCATTTT. The encoded protein is CASSYSASNQPQHF.

This clone appeared a few times. The chain employs TRBV4-1 and TRBJ1-4; tentative D call: TRBD1 (5 bases). V shed 1 base and J shed 3 bases, with 12 bases lying between them. The CDR3 has 16 residues. Germline lookup yields CDR1 MGHRA and CDR2 YSYEKL. CDR3 residues: CASSQVRGEANEKLFF. CDR3 sequence (DNA): TGCGCCAGCAGCCAAGTCAGAGGGGAAGCTAATGAAAAACTGTTTTTT.

This chain links TRBV4-3 with TRBJ1-3, with D uncertain. The CDR3 totals 15 residues. Germline loops: CDR1 LGHNA, CDR2 YSLEER. The ends were cut back, 0 bases at V and 0 bases at J, with 6 bases in the middle. For the CDR3, the DNA is TGCGCCAGCAGCCAAGAAGGGCGCTCTGGAAACACCATATATTTT. This gives the protein CASSQEGRSGNTIYF.

This clone was observed a handful of times. The V call is TRBV19, the J call TRBJ2-1; D might be TRBD2 (6 bases). The CDR3 is made up of 11 amino acids. Trimming pared 6 bases from V and 10 bases from J, leaving 10 bases between. Germline V gene data show CDR1 as LNHDA and CDR2 as SQIVND (reference sequence). CDR3 DNA sequence: TGTGCCAGTAGGCGGGGAGGAGAGCAGTTCTTC. It codes for CASRRGGEQFF.

The V call is TRBV4-2, the J call TRBJ2-7; TRBD1 might be the D (5 bases). Trimming shortened V by 1 base and J by 5 bases, and 9 bases separated the two germline ends. Germline V gene sequence: CDR1 LGHNA, CDR2 YNFKEQ. CDR3 length: 13 residues. The CDR3 coding sequence is TGTGCCAGCAGCCAAGGCCCCAGGGACGAGCAGTACTTC. Encoded protein: CASSQGPRDEQYF.

This chain joins TRBV9 and TRBJ1-4, with a tentative D call TRBD1 (5 bases). There are 13 residues in the CDR3. The ends were cut back, 0 bases at V and 10 bases at J, with 10 bases in the middle. Germline CDR1 is SGDLS and CDR2 is YYNGEE. The chain's CDR3 is CASSVDQGRKLFF. The CDR3 DNA reads as TGTGCCAGCAGCGTAGATCAGGGACGAAAACTGTTTTTT.

The chain recombines TRBV6-5 with TRBJ2-5; TRBD2 might be the D (6 bases). Trimming left V 7 bases short and J 5 bases short, with 17 bases between. Looked up from germline, CDR1 is MNHEY and CDR2 is SVGAGI. The CDR3 runs to 14 residues. This chain's CDR3 is CASNQGGELETQYF. CDR3 nucleotide sequence: TGTGCCAGCAACCAGGGCGGGGAACTCGAGACCCAGTACTTC.

The CDR3 DNA is TGCGCCAGCAGTGAGTCGGACGGACAGCAGTTCTTC. Translated, it gives CASSESDGQQFF. The chain recombines TRBV10-2 with TRBJ2-1; D uncertain. V was shortened by 0 bases and J by 11 bases, with 8 bases between the two germline ends. CDR1 WSHSY and CDR2 SAAADI come from the germline V gene. The CDR3 has 12 amino acids.

This rearrangement joins TRBV3-1 (or the pseudogene TRBV3-2) to TRBJ2-1, with TRBD1 as a possible D gene (6 bases). V gave up 3 bases and J gave up 13 bases, with 22 bases separating them. This CDR3 spans 15 amino acids. Germline CDR1 is LGHDT and CDR2 is YNNKEL (reference sequence). CDR3 loop: CASSQSSGGPLGQFF. DNA of the CDR3: TGTGCCAGCAGCCAGTCCTCTGGGGGCCCTCTCGGTCAGTTCTTC.

The V call is TRBV18, the J call TRBJ2-7; D not certain. CDR3 length: 14 residues. With 3 bases removed from V and 2 bases from J, the gap between germline ends came to 11 bases. Germline lookup yields CDR1 KGHSH and CDR2 LQKENI. CDR3 residues: CASSPTDNPYEQYF. In DNA form, the CDR3 reads TGTGCCAGCTCACCGACCGACAATCCCTACGAGCAGTACTTC. Full variable domain (outside the CDR3, taken from reference TRBV18 and TRBJ2-7): NAGVMQNPRHLVRRRGQEARLRCSPMKGHSHVYWYRQLPEEGLKFMVYLQKENIIDESGMPKERFSAEFPKEGPSILRIQQVVRGDSAAYFCASSPTDNPYEQYFGPGTRLTVT.

The V and J genes are TRBV7-2 and TRBJ1-6, with TRBD1 identical over 7 bases. CDR1 is SGHTA, CDR2 FQGNSA, per germline. With V trimmed by 5 bases and J by 10 bases, 8 bases remained unmatched. The CDR3 covers 14 residues. The CDR3 spells CASSNRDSSSPLHF. CDR3 DNA: TGTGCCAGCAGCAACCGGGACAGCAGCTCACCCCTCCACTTT.

J is TRBJ1-6 and V is TRBV6-6; D gene unclear. The CDR3 is 13 amino acids. Germline CDR1 and CDR2: MNHNY and SVGAGI (reference sequence). V lost 2 bases, J lost 10 bases, and 9 bases lay in between. CDR3: CASSYPNPSPLHF. Written as DNA, the CDR3 is TGTGCCAGCAGTTACCCCAATCCCTCACCCCTCCACTTT.

The chain joins TRBV19 to TRBJ1-2, with D unclear. The CDR3 totals 13 residues. Germline assignment: CDR1 LNHDA and CDR2 SQIVND (reference sequence). V was shortened by 5 bases and J by 0 bases, with 7 bases between the two germline ends. The CDR3 sequence: CASSRGTNYGYTF. The CDR3, as DNA: TGTGCCAGTAGTCGTGGGACTAACTATGGCTACACCTTC. The full variable domain, its missing parts supplied by reference TRBV19 and TRBJ1-2, is DGGITQSPKYLFRKEGQNVTLSCEQNLNHDAMYWYRQDPGQGLRLIYYSQIVNDFQKGDIAEGYSVSREKKESFPLTVTSAQKNPTAFYLCASSRGTNYGYTFGSGTRLTVV.

This clone appeared once. The chain links TRBV7-9 to TRBJ1-4; D might be TRBD1 (5 bases). The length of the CDR3 is 16 residues. From germline, CDR1 is SEHNR and CDR2 FQNEAQ (reference sequence). V was pared by 5 bases and J by 8 bases, with 21 bases between. This CDR3 reads CASSTASRAGDEKLFF. In DNA form, the CDR3 reads TGTGCCAGCAGCACCGCGAGCAGGGCTGGCGACGAAAAACTGTTTTTT.

The V and J genes are TRBV7-9 and TRBJ2-7, with D hard to call. This CDR3 is built from 12 residues. Trimming removed 6 bases at V and 3 bases at J, with 9 bases between. In germline, CDR1 is SEHNR, CDR2 FQNEAQ (reference sequence). The CDR3 here is CASSWSDYEQYF. DNA of the CDR3: TGTGCCAGCAGTTGGAGTGACTACGAGCAGTACTTC.

The V and J genes are TRBV7-9 and TRBJ2-5, with no clear D. Trimming left V 10 bases short and J 2 bases short, with 2 bases between. The CDR3 totals 9 residues. Germline loops: CDR1 SEHNR, CDR2 FQNEAQ (reference sequence). DNA for the CDR3: TGTGCCACACAAGAGACCCAGTACTTC. Amino acid sequence: CATQETQYF.

The chain couples TRBV19 to TRBJ2-7, with D perhaps matching TRBD2 (5 bases). V was shortened by 3 bases and J by 4 bases, with 13 bases between the two germline ends. CDR1 and CDR2 from the germline V gene are LNHDA and SQIVND (reference sequence). This CDR3 is 14 amino acids long. CDR3 loop: CASSISGSRYEQYF. The CDR3 DNA is TGTGCCAGTAGTATCAGCGGTAGCCGGTACGAGCAGTACTTC.

The gene calls are TRBV9 and TRBJ1-1, with TRBD1 matching over 9 bases. J lost 4 bases, V lost 0 bases, and 7 bases had no gene match. CDR1 and CDR2 (germline): SGDLS, YYNGEE. CDR3 length equals 16 residues. The CDR3 region is CASSVGSTGGFTEAFF. CDR3 DNA: TGTGCCAGCAGCGTAGGATCTACAGGGGGCTTCACTGAAGCTTTCTTT.

The chain recombines TRBV12-5 with TRBJ2-3; 8 nucleotides align to TRBD2. CDR1 LGHNT and CDR2 FRNRAP come from the germline V gene. V lost 0 bases and J lost 4; bases outside the gene matches: 21. The length of the CDR3 is 21 residues. CDR3 amino acids: CASGLVFRGGITTRKADTQYF. The DNA of the CDR3 is TGTGCTAGTGGTTTGGTATTTCGCGGGGGGATAACGACTAGAAAGGCAGATACGCAGTATTTT. Based on the CDR3 plus reference TRBV12-5 and TRBJ2-3, the full variable domain is DARVTQTPRHKVTEMGQEVTMRCQPILGHNTVFWYRQTMMQGLELLAYFRNRAPLDDSGMPKDRFSAEMPDATLATLKIQPSEPRDSAVYFCASGLVFRGGITTRKADTQYFGPGTRLTVL.